These T cell receptor beta chains were read from a single sample in a study of molecular identifiers for immune sequencing clone quantification. In TCRdb, the PCR reads were re-called with MiXCR into one record per CDR3 protein. The profile shows roughly 320,000 distinct CDR3 sequences, about 21% of them singletons. The source material was naive CD8+ T cells from blood, with Jurkat cell RNA spiked in. The receptor set was obtained from a human donor in good health. Some libraries in this study had Jurkat cell RNA spiked in. CDR3s include the opening cysteine and the closing phenylalanine or tryptophan. D genes are given only for firm matches. Clone size is shown for a subset of rows, as once, few, many or a class of expanded clone.

.,.,TRBV11-2,TRBJ1-3,18,TGTGCCAGCAGCTTAGATGTAGGAGCAGTCTACTCTGGAAACACCGTATATTTT,CASSLDVGAVYSGNTVYF
.,many,TRBV10-3,TRBJ1-2,13,TGTGCCATATGCCAGATTCCTAACTATGGCTACACCTTC,CAICQIPNYGYTF
.,many,TRBV5-5,TRBJ2-2,18,TGTGCCAGCAGCTTGAATCCTCCGCGACAGGCGAACACCGGGGAGCTGTTTTTT,CASSLNPPRQANTGELFF
.,many,TRBV30,TRBJ2-7,12,TGTGCCTGGAGTGAATATTACGCGGAGCAGTACTTC,CAWSEYYAEQYF
.,few,TRBV7-9,TRBJ2-7,17,TGTGCCAGCAGCCAAAGCCAGGACAGTGCACTCACCTACGAGCAGTACTTC,CASSQSQDSALTYEQYF
.,.,TRBV27,TRBJ2-4,14,TGTGCCAGCAGCCCCTCCCGCGCCAAAAACATTCAGTACTTC,CASSPSRAKNIQYF
.,.,TRBV6-2/TRBV6-3,TRBJ1-4,16,TGTGCCAGCAGTACAGACTCGGGACGGCTCAATGAAAAACTGTTTTTT,CASSTDSGRLNEKLFF
.,.,TRBV11-1,TRBJ2-3,14,TGTGCCAGCAGCTTAAGTCAAATCACAGATACGCAGTATTTT,CASSLSQITDTQYF
.,many,TRBV7-9,TRBJ1-4,14,TGTGCCAGCAGCTTACCGAGACAGAATGAAAAACTGTTTTTT,CASSLPRQNEKLFF
TRBD1,many,TRBV7-6,TRBJ2-1,16,TGTGCCAGCAGCTTAGTTCTGGACGACAGGGGGAATGAGCAGTTCTTC,CASSLVLDDRGNEQFF
.,many,TRBV6-2/TRBV6-3,TRBJ2-7,14,TGTGCCAGCAGTCCCAAGGTGGTTGACTACGAGCAGTACTTC,CASSPKVVDYEQYF
.,many,TRBV7-6,TRBJ1-3,12,TGTGCCAGCAGCCCGATGGGTAACACCATATATTTT,CASSPMGNTIYF
TRBD1,many,TRBV2,TRBJ1-5,15,TGTGCCAGCAGTGAAGGTGACAGGGTAAATCAGCCCCAGCATTTT,CASSEGDRVNQPQHF
TRBD2,many,TRBV30,TRBJ2-1,14,TGTGCCTGGGGAACGGGGGGGGCCTACAATGAGCAGTTCTTC,CAWGTGGAYNEQFF
.,few,TRBV3-1,TRBJ2-7,13,TGTGCCAGCAGCTTCCAGGGTCCCTACGAGCAGTACTTC,CASSFQGPYEQYF
TRBD1,many,TRBV23-1,TRBJ2-1,16,TGCGCCAGCAGTCACCCCGACAGGGGCGGCAAGAGTGAGCAGTTCTTC,CASSHPDRGGKSEQFF
TRBD1,many,TRBV20-1,TRBJ1-5,17,TGCAGTGCTAGAGATGGGGACAGGGCTTATAGCAATCAGCCCCAGCATTTT,CSARDGDRAYSNQPQHF
.,many,TRBV4-1,TRBJ2-1,11,TGCGCCAGCACCCAGGGCAATGAGCAGTTCTTC,CASTQGNEQFF
.,.,TRBV9,TRBJ2-3,15,TGTGCCAGCAGCCCCCTCCGGGATATTCCAGATACGCAGTATTTT,CASSPLRDIPDTQYF
TRBD2,many,TRBV7-9,TRBJ2-7,15,TGTGCCAGCAGCTTACCTAGCGGGAGGGCGGACGAGCAGTACTTC,CASSLPSGRADEQYF
.,many,TRBV1,TRBJ2-7,14,TGCACCAGCAACCCTTGGACAAGGGTGAGAGAGCAGTACTTC,CTSNPWTRVREQYF
.,many,TRBV7-9,TRBJ2-3,16,TGTGCCAGCAGCTTAGGTCGACTAGAAGGCACAGATACGCAGTATTTT,CASSLGRLEGTDTQYF
TRBD1,many,TRBV15,TRBJ1-1,15,TGTGCCACCAGCAGAGTAGACAGGGGTCTTGAAGAAGCTTTCTTT,CATSRVDRGLEEAFF
.,many,TRBV7-9,TRBJ2-7,14,TGTGCCAGCAGCAAGCCCGAGGAGCCCTACGAGCAGTACTTC,CASSKPEEPYEQYF
TRBD1,many,TRBV12-3/TRBV12-4,TRBJ2-7,15,TGTGCCAGCAGTCACCGGGACAGGGGTTTCCACGAGCAGTACTTC,CASSHRDRGFHEQYF
.,.,TRBV30,TRBJ2-3,11,TGTGCCTGGAGTCCCACAGATACGCAGTATTTT,CAWSPTDTQYF
.,many,TRBV19,TRBJ2-4,17,TGTGCCAGTAGTACCCTTGGGCGGCTCGGGGCCAAAAACATTCAGTACTTC,CASSTLGRLGAKNIQYF
.,many,TRBV6-2/TRBV6-3,TRBJ2-3,15,TGTGCCAGCAGTCCTCTCGGGGGAGCCACAGATACGCAGTATTTT,CASSPLGGATDTQYF
TRBD2,.,TRBV7-9,TRBJ2-1,15,TGTGCCAGCAGCTCAGTTCTAGCGGGGGAGAATGAGCAGTTCTTC,CASSSVLAGENEQFF
.,many,TRBV27,TRBJ2-1,14,TGTGCCAGCAGTTTATCGACCAAATACAATGAGCAGTTCTTC,CASSLSTKYNEQFF
.,many,TRBV29-1,TRBJ2-6,14,TGCAGCGTTGCTGCGGACTCTGGGGCCAACGTCCTGACTTTC,CSVAADSGANVLTF
.,.,TRBV20-1,TRBJ1-4,14,TGCAGTGCTAGACTGACAGTTATAAGTGAAAAACTGTTTTTT,CSARLTVISEKLFF
.,many,TRBV7-6,TRBJ1-1,12,TGTGCCAGCAGCTCCGTCAACACTGAAGCTTTCTTT,CASSSVNTEAFF
TRBD2,few,TRBV30,TRBJ2-3,16,TGTGCCTGGAGACGGGGACTAGCGGGGGGTACAGATACGCAGTATTTT,CAWRRGLAGGTDTQYF
.,.,TRBV4-1,TRBJ1-4,12,TGCGCCAGCAGCCCAGACAGTGAAGAACTGTTTTTT,CASSPDSEELFF
.,many,TRBV12-3/TRBV12-4,TRBJ1-6,14,TGTGCCAGCAGTTGGACAGACATAAATTCACCCCTCCACTTT,CASSWTDINSPLHF
.,.,TRBV6-1,TRBJ2-7,14,TGTGCCAGCACCCCTTGGCGGCGGACCTACGAGCAGTACTTC,CASTPWRRTYEQYF
.,.,TRBV12-3/TRBV12-4,TRBJ1-5,15,TGTGCCAGCAGCCCGGGACATATAGGAAATCGGCCCCAGCATTTT,CASSPGHIGNRPQHF
TRBD1,many,TRBV5-6,TRBJ1-3,15,TGTGCCAGCACCCAGGACAGGACCTCTGGAAACACCATATATTTT,CASTQDRTSGNTIYF
TRBD1,many,TRBV28,TRBJ2-2,14,TGTGCCAGCAAAAACAGGGGGTTCGGCGGGGAGCTGTTTTTT,CASKNRGFGGELFF